Following are 20 T cell receptor beta chains from one sample sequenced in a study of T cell responses to AZD1222 COVID-19 vaccine. TCRdb's copy holds only in-frame clones and misses some; the assay was immunoSEQ multiplex PCR. In the table there are about 150,000 clones, about 90% of which are singletons. The sample was peripheral blood, taken on day 0 of AZD1222 vaccination. Receptor source: an adult in good health.

V and J are TRBV7-7 and TRBJ1-5; no definite D call. V dropped 6 bases and J dropped 3 bases, with 18 bases sitting between them. Germline values: CDR1 SSHAT, CDR2 FNYEAQ (reference sequence). The CDR3 length is 16 residues. Written as DNA, the CDR3 is TGTGCCAGCAGGAAAACGAATGGCAGGCTCAATCAGCCCCAGCATTTT. Residues: CASRKTNGRLNQPQHF.

This chain joins TRBV5-8 and TRBJ1-1; TRBD1 might be the D (6 bases). The CDR3 runs 15 residues. Germline CDR1 SGHTS, CDR2 YDEGEE. V lost 0 bases to trimming and J lost 0 bases, with 9 bases between them. The CDR3 reads CASSLAGVLNTEAFF. DNA of the CDR3: TGTGCCAGCAGCTTGGCAGGGGTCCTGAACACTGAAGCTTTCTTT.

The rearrangement joins TRBV28 to TRBJ1-1; 8 positions match TRBD1. With 3 bases clipped from V and 1 base from J, the junction kept 4 bases outside the gene matches. The CDR3 is 15 amino acids. Germline V gene data show CDR1 as MDHEN and CDR2 as SYDVKM. CDR3 in DNA: TGTGCCAGCAGTTTGGGGGGGACAGGGAACACTGAAGCTTTCTTT. Translation: CASSLGGTGNTEAFF.

The chain is built from TRBV19 and TRBJ1-1, with 8 bases matching TRBD1. V lost 3 bases and J lost 1; bases outside the gene matches: 4. This CDR3 has 15 amino acids. CDR1 is LNHDA and CDR2 is SQIVND in the germline V gene (reference sequence). DNA for the CDR3: TGTGCCAGTAGTATGGTGGACAGGGAGAACACTGAAGCTTTCTTT. Its protein product is CASSMVDRENTEAFF. Using reference TRBV19 and TRBJ1-1 for the parts outside the CDR3, the full variable domain is DGGITQSPKYLFRKEGQNVTLSCEQNLNHDAMYWYRQDPGQGLRLIYYSQIVNDFQKGDIAEGYSVSREKKESFPLTVTSAQKNPTAFYLCASSMVDRENTEAFFGQGTRLTVV.

The rearrangement joins TRBV5-4 to TRBJ1-2; D call uncertain. The CDR3 covers 15 residues. Per germline, CDR1 SGHNT and CDR2 YYREEE (reference sequence). The V end was cut by 4 bases, the J end by 1 base, with 14 bases between. CDR3 residues: CASSVGVGINYGYTF. CDR3 in DNA: TGTGCCAGCAGCGTCGGGGTAGGGATTAACTATGGCTACACCTTC.

This clone was counted a single time. The genes are TRBV28 and TRBJ2-3; no reliable D call. Germline-derived CDR1 and CDR2 are MDHEN and SYDVKM. The CDR3 sequence is 14 residues long. V was clipped by 3 bases and J by 2 bases, with 9 bases between them. This CDR3 is CASSLPGLTDTQYF. CDR3 DNA sequence: TGTGCCAGCAGTTTGCCCGGCCTCACAGATACGCAGTATTTT.

V is TRBV6-1 and J is TRBJ1-2; D is ambiguous. This CDR3 is 10 amino acids long. Germline V gives CDR1 MNHNS, CDR2 SASEGT. The V gene lost 2 bases and the J gene lost 13 bases, with 8 bases spanning the gap. The DNA of the CDR3 is TGTGCCAGCAGTGAACTGGCCGTCACCTTC. This encodes CASSELAVTF.

This clone was picked up one time. The V call is TRBV18, the J call TRBJ1-5; D is ambiguous. V gave up 11 bases and J gave up 9 bases, with 14 bases separating them. This CDR3 comprises 11 residues. Germline CDR1 and CDR2: KGHSH and LQKENI. This chain's CDR3 is CAVQSAGPQHF. The DNA for the CDR3 is TGTGCCGTCCAGTCCGCCGGGCCCCAGCATTTT.

The chain has TRBV15 and TRBJ1-6; D not resolved. Between the trimmed V and J ends, which lost 6 bases and 2 bases, there was a span of 14 bases. The CDR3 covers 16 residues. Per germline, CDR1 LNHNV and CDR2 YYDKDF (reference sequence). The CDR3 loop is CATRLAMRAYNSPLHF. The CDR3 DNA follows: TGTGCCACCAGGCTCGCCATGAGGGCCTATAATTCACCCCTCCACTTT.

The chain recombines TRBV5-5 with TRBJ1-3, with unresolved D. The CDR3 consists of 15 residues. Germline lookup yields CDR1 SGHKS and CDR2 YYEKEE (reference sequence). V was cut by 2 bases and J by 0 bases, with 9 bases left in between. The CDR3 here is CASSFLGVSGNTIYF. CDR3 DNA: TGTGCCAGCAGCTTCCTAGGTGTCTCTGGAAACACCATATATTTT.

The chain carries TRBV2 and TRBJ1-2; no reliable D call. CDR3 length: 15 residues. Germline-derived CDR1 and CDR2 are SNHLY and FYNNEI. V lost 4 bases and J lost 5, with 17 bases in between. CDR3 sequence reads: CASSVDLGRTYGYTF. In DNA, the CDR3 is TGTGCCAGCAGTGTTGATCTGGGGAGAACTTATGGCTACACCTTC.

This CDR3 is CASSYSSSPGSYGYTF. The CDR3 coding sequence is TGTGCCAGCAGTTACTCGAGTAGTCCAGGAAGCTATGGCTACACCTTC. The rearrangement uses TRBV6-5 and TRBJ1-2; no clear D gene. The V gene's germline CDR1 is MNHEY and CDR2 SVGAGI. The CDR3 covers 16 residues. V gave up 0 bases and J gave up 4 bases, with 15 bases separating them.

CDR3 protein: CSVTVRGSSYEQYF. The CDR3, as DNA: TGCAGCGTCACCGTCCGGGGGAGCTCCTACGAGCAGTACTTC. The chain combines TRBV29-1 with TRBJ2-7; tentative D call: TRBD2 (6 bases). Germline CDR1 SQVTM, CDR2 ANQGSEA. V was clipped by 6 bases and J by 0 bases, with 15 bases between them. There are 14 residues in the CDR3.

The chain uses TRBV19 and TRBJ2-7; 10 bases are shared with TRBD1. Losses at the gene ends were 7 bases for V and 3 bases for J; bases not matched to a gene: 15. The CDR3 extends over 17 amino acids. Germline V CDR1 and CDR2: LNHDA, SQIVND (reference sequence). CDR3 DNA: TGTGCCAGTACCGGTGACAGGGGGCTCGATTCCCTCTACGAGCAGTACTTC. Amino acid sequence: CASTGDRGLDSLYEQYF.

The chain is built from TRBV29-1 and TRBJ1-5, with D possibly TRBD1 on 6 matching bases. Trimming took off 6 bases at V and 9 bases at J, with 12 bases between the two ends. The germline V gene encodes CDR1 SQVTM and CDR2 ANQGSEA. This CDR3 is built from 11 residues. The CDR3 spells CSVGDKGPQHF. As DNA, the CDR3 is TGCAGCGTGGGGGACAAAGGGCCCCAGCATTTT.

The chain carries TRBV19 and TRBJ2-7, with D possibly TRBD2 on 5 matching bases. Germline V CDR1 and CDR2: LNHDA, SQIVND (reference sequence). The CDR3 contains 14 residues. V lost 2 bases and J lost 0, with 8 bases in between. The CDR3 region has the DNA TGTGCCAGTAGTATAAGCGGTGACTCCTACGAGCAGTACTTC. Translating gives CASSISGDSYEQYF.

The chain uses TRBV9 and TRBJ1-1, with 7 bases fitting TRBD1. Germline CDR1 and CDR2: SGDLS and YYNGEE. Losses at the gene ends were 4 bases for V and 0 bases for J; bases not matched to a gene: 6. CDR3 length: 15 amino acids. CDR3 amino acids: CASSPRDRMNTEAFF. CDR3 nucleotide sequence: TGTGCCAGCAGCCCCCGGGACAGAATGAACACTGAAGCTTTCTTT.

This chain uses TRBV9 with TRBJ2-2; D is unclear. CDR1 is SGDLS and CDR2 is YYNGEE in the germline V gene. V lost 6 bases and J lost 7, with 10 bases in between. The CDR3 consists of 12 residues. In DNA form, the CDR3 reads TGTGCCAGCACCGCCGAGTTCGGGGAGCTGTTTTTT. Amino acids: CASTAEFGELFF.

The chain carries TRBV9 and TRBJ1-4; no definite D call. The CDR3 covers 16 residues. Germline CDR1 is SGDLS and CDR2 is YYNGEE. V lost 0 bases, J lost 0 bases, and 9 bases lay in between. CDR3 in amino acids: CASSVAMDATNEKLFF. The CDR3 DNA is TGTGCCAGCAGCGTAGCGATGGATGCAACTAATGAAAAACTGTTTTTT.

The V gene is TRBV5-1, the J gene TRBJ1-1, with 12 bases that match TRBD1. V trimming: 3 bases; J trimming: 6 bases; junction bases outside the gene matches: 9. CDR1 SGHRS and CDR2 YFSETQ come from the germline V gene. The CDR3 runs 16 residues. The CDR3: CASSSGTGGLEAEAFF. The CDR3 region has the DNA TGCGCCAGCAGCTCAGGGACAGGGGGCTTAGAAGCTGAAGCTTTCTTT.